The next 27 T cell receptor beta chains were all read from a single sample in a study of blood T cell repertoires in COVID-19 (dated by TCRdb to about 2020). Preparation of the library involved the immunoSEQ multiplex PCR assay. The clones in this table, taken by TCRdb from immuneACCESS, are in-frame only. Not every clone is retained; where verified, under half of the shortfall comes from an unresolved V gene, and the cause of the rest is unknown. Here the sample has under 300,000 clones; 86% occur a single time. Of the sample, about 12% falls within the top ten clones. The sequencing sample was made of peripheral blood. These receptor sequences come from a man aged 80 or over with acute or convalescent COVID-19.

The chain links TRBV5-8 to TRBJ1-5; D unresolved. The V end was cut by 5 bases, the J end by 4 bases, with 13 bases between. CDR3 size: 14 residues. Per germline, CDR1 SGHTS and CDR2 YDEGEE. The CDR3 nucleotides read TGTGCCAGCAGTCGTCTTATAGCGAATCAGCCCCAGCATTTT. Residues: CASSRLIANQPQHF. The complete variable domain, with remaining parts taken from reference TRBV5-8 and TRBJ1-5, reads EAGVTQSPTHLIKTRGQQATLRCSPISGHTSVYWYQQALGLGLQFLLWYDEGEERNRGNFPPRFSGRQFPNYSSELNVNALELEDSALYLCASSRLIANQPQHFGDGTRLSIL.

The gene calls are TRBV5-1 and TRBJ2-3, with 16 bases aligning to TRBD2. The CDR3 extends over 17 amino acids. The junction had 5 bases not matched to a gene; V was cut back by 7 bases and J by 0 bases. From germline, CDR1 is SGHRS and CDR2 YFSETQ. CDR3 in amino acids: CASSGTSGGASTDTQYF. DNA of the CDR3: TGCGCCAGCTCCGGGACTAGCGGGGGGGCTAGCACAGATACGCAGTATTTT.

J is TRBJ1-1 and V is TRBV5-1, with a possible D match to TRBD1 (5 bases). Germline V gene data show CDR1 as SGHRS and CDR2 as YFSETQ. The length of the CDR3 is 14 residues. V shed 4 bases and J shed 1 base, with 11 bases lying between them. CDR3 sequence reads: CASSRQNPNTEAFF. DNA for the CDR3: TGCGCCAGCAGCAGACAGAACCCGAACACTGAAGCTTTCTTT.

This clone was observed a handful of times. CDR3 in DNA: TGTGCCACCCCCAGGGTATTGGTAAGCAATCAGCCCCAGCATTTT. It is translated as CATPRVLVSNQPQHF. The chain joins TRBV6-5 to TRBJ1-5; D is perhaps TRBD1 (5 bases). The CDR3 covers 15 residues. Trimming stripped 10 bases from V and 1 base from J, with 17 bases between. Per germline, CDR1 MNHEY and CDR2 SVGAGI.

This chain uses TRBV6-5 with TRBJ1-1; D gene unclear. The V end was cut by 6 bases, the J end by 8 bases, with 13 bases between. Germline CDR1 reads MNHEY; CDR2 reads SVGAGI. The CDR3 is 12 residues long. This CDR3 reads CASRGSAGEAFF. The CDR3 DNA reads TGTGCCAGCAGAGGGTCGGCGGGGGAAGCTTTCTTT.

Comment on this clone: Other nucleotide sequences in the sample specify the same CDR3. This chain connects TRBV7-2 to TRBJ2-3; a weak D match, TRBD2 (6 bases). The CDR3 covers 16 residues. V shed 3 bases and J shed 0 bases, with 13 bases lying between them. Germline CDR1 SGHTA, CDR2 FQGNSA. CDR3 residues: CASSLLGGDSTDTQYF. The CDR3 DNA follows: TGTGCCAGCAGCTTGCTTGGCGGGGACAGCACAGATACGCAGTATTTT.

The CDR3 loop is CASGPGQGADTEAFF. Written as DNA, the CDR3 is TGTGCTAGTGGTCCGGGACAGGGGGCTGACACTGAAGCTTTCTTT. The rearrangement links TRBV12-5 to TRBJ1-1; TRBD1 matches 12 bases. Germline CDR1 reads LGHNT; CDR2 reads FRNRAP. The CDR3 spans 15 residues. Trimming cost V 5 bases and J 3 bases; bases outside gene matches: 4.

The chain links TRBV3-1 (or the pseudogene TRBV3-2) to TRBJ2-7, with a tentative D call TRBD1 (6 bases). This CDR3 has 15 residues. Germline V gene lookup returns CDR1 LGHDT and CDR2 YNNKEL (reference sequence). V lost 2 bases, J lost 0 bases, and 11 bases lay in between. The chain's CDR3 is CASSQLSDSSYEQYF. CDR3 nucleotides: TGTGCCAGCAGCCAATTGTCGGACAGCTCCTACGAGCAGTACTTC.

CDR3: CASRQRNQPQHF. CDR3 bases: TGTGCCAGCAGGCAGAGGAATCAGCCCCAGCATTTT. The chain uses TRBV27 and TRBJ1-5; D is ambiguous. With 6 bases removed from V and 4 bases from J, the gap between germline ends came to 7 bases. CDR3 length equals 12 residues. The germline V gene has CDR1 MNHEY and CDR2 SMNVEV (reference sequence).

On this clone: In the same sample, other DNA sequences code for this CDR3. The J gene is TRBJ2-7, the V gene TRBV5-1, with 10 bases identical to TRBD1. The ends lost 4 bases at V and 0 bases at J; junction bases unmatched: 4. The CDR3 spans 15 residues. Per the germline V gene, CDR1 is SGHRS and CDR2 is YFSETQ. The CDR3 is CASSPGQGSSYEQYF. The CDR3 nucleotides read TGCGCCAGCAGCCCGGGACAGGGGTCCTCCTACGAGCAGTACTTC.

This chain uses TRBV6-5 with TRBJ2-7; TRBD1 aligns across 8 bases. CDR3 length: 14 amino acids. From germline, CDR1 is MNHEY and CDR2 SVGAGI. Unmatched junction bases numbered 12, after V lost 8 bases and J lost 6 bases. DNA for the CDR3: TGTGCCAGCTCGCCGAGAGAAGGACAGGGCGAGCAGTACTTC. The encoded protein is CASSPREGQGEQYF.

The gene calls are TRBV27 and TRBJ2-2, with 11 bases identical to TRBD1. J lost 0 bases, V lost 5 bases, and 5 bases had no gene match. The germline V gene has CDR1 MNHEY and CDR2 SMNVEV (reference sequence). The CDR3 runs to 17 residues. Here the CDR3 DNA reads TGTGCCAGCAGTACCGGACAGGGGGCCGCGAACACCGGGGAGCTGTTTTTT. Translated: CASSTGQGAANTGELFF.

The chain links TRBV10-3 to TRBJ2-7; 7 positions agree with TRBD1. Trimming cost V 10 bases and J 2 bases; bases outside gene matches: 5. The CDR3 covers 12 residues. The germline V gene has CDR1 ENHRY and CDR2 SYGVKD. The DNA for the CDR3 is TGTGCCACCGGACAGGCCCCCTACGAGCAGTACTTC. Translation: CATGQAPYEQYF.

The V and J genes are TRBV7-9 and TRBJ2-7; 9 bases are shared with TRBD2. CDR1 and CDR2 from the germline V gene are SEHNR and FQNEAQ (reference sequence). V lost 2 bases to trimming and J lost 3 bases; unmatched junction nucleotides: 11. The CDR3 extends over 17 amino acids. CDR3 coding DNA: TGTGCCAGCAGCTTACCCCACGGACTAGCGACAGGCTACGAGCAGTACTTC. Translation: CASSLPHGLATGYEQYF.

The chain couples TRBV7-2 to TRBJ2-1; 14 positions agree with TRBD2. V dropped 2 bases and J dropped 2; count of bases not matched to a gene: 5. This CDR3 is built from 18 residues. Germline V lookup: CDR1 SGHTA, CDR2 FQGNSA. The CDR3 nucleotides are TGTGCCAGCAGCTTAAGACTAGCGGGAGGGTCGACCTACAATGAGCAGTTCTTC. This translates into CASSLRLAGGSTYNEQFF.

The V and J genes are TRBV7-8 and TRBJ1-1; TRBD1 is a possible D gene (5 bases). The CDR3 consists of 15 residues. CDR1 SGHVS and CDR2 FQNEAQ come from the germline V gene. V was clipped by 6 bases and J by 3 bases, with 17 bases between them. The CDR3: CASRKQAGRDTEAFF. The CDR3 region has the DNA TGTGCCAGCAGAAAGCAGGCAGGGCGAGACACTGAAGCTTTCTTT.

This clone was seen only a few times. Other DNA sequences in this specimen translate into the identical CDR3. V is TRBV18 and J is TRBJ1-2, with D perhaps matching TRBD1 (5 bases). Germline CDR1 KGHSH, CDR2 LQKENI. The CDR3 sequence is 12 residues long. The V end was cut by 3 bases, the J end by 6 bases, with 8 bases between. The DNA for the CDR3 is TGTGCCAGCTCACCGGGGCCAGATGGCTACACCTTC. It codes for CASSPGPDGYTF.

This chain uses TRBV19 with TRBJ1-1; D is possibly TRBD1 (6 bases). The CDR3 loop spans 16 amino acids. The V end lost 5 bases, the J end lost 0 bases, and 16 bases lay between the germline ends. The germline CDR1 and CDR2 sequences are LNHDA and SQIVND (reference sequence). CDR3 residues: CASSPQTGRMNTEAFF. The CDR3 DNA is TGTGCCAGTAGTCCCCAGACAGGAAGAATGAACACTGAAGCTTTCTTT.

The rearrangement joins TRBV10-3 to TRBJ1-1; D unclear. Germline V gene data show CDR1 as ENHRY and CDR2 as SYGVKD. Between the trimmed V and J ends, which lost 4 bases and 0 bases, there was a span of 3 bases. The CDR3 consists of 12 residues. The DNA of the CDR3 is TGTGCCATCAGTGCCTTGAACACTGAAGCTTTCTTT. This codes for CAISALNTEAFF.

The chain couples TRBV28 to TRBJ2-4, with D perhaps TRBD2 (5 bases). This CDR3 region has 16 residues. V was pared by 2 bases and J by 2 bases, with 13 bases between. CDR1 is MDHEN, CDR2 SYDVKM, per germline. For the CDR3, the DNA is TGTGCCAGCAGTTTAGCGGGCCCGGGGACCAAAAACATTCAGTACTTC. This encodes CASSLAGPGTKNIQYF.

The chain has TRBV18 and TRBJ2-4, with 7 nucleotides matching TRBD1. CDR1 KGHSH and CDR2 LQKENI come from the germline V gene. The CDR3 spans 14 residues. Unmatched junction bases numbered 8, after V lost 5 bases and J lost 7 bases. CDR3 region: CASSETTGRNIQYF. CDR3 in DNA: TGTGCCAGCTCAGAAACGACAGGGCGGAACATTCAGTACTTC.

The V gene is TRBV3-1 (or the pseudogene TRBV3-2), the J gene TRBJ2-4, with TRBD1 as a possible D gene (5 bases). The CDR3 covers 16 residues. Germline V gives CDR1 LGHDT, CDR2 YNNKEL (reference sequence). V was pared by 0 bases and J by 1 base, with 10 bases between. CDR3 loop: CASSQEGPGAKNIQYF. CDR3 coding DNA: TGTGCCAGCAGCCAAGAGGGCCCAGGGGCCAAAAACATTCAGTACTTC.

This rearrangement joins TRBV19 to TRBJ1-4; 8 bases are shared with TRBD1. The CDR3 has 13 amino acids. J lost 8 bases, V lost 5 bases, and 4 bases had no gene match. CDR1 is LNHDA and CDR2 is SQIVND in the germline V gene (reference sequence). CDR3 in DNA: TGTGCCAGTAGTGCGGACAGGGACGAAAAACTGTTTTTT. Protein product: CASSADRDEKLFF. The entire variable domain, with the rest obtained from reference TRBV19 and TRBJ1-4, is as follows: DGGITQSPKYLFRKEGQNVTLSCEQNLNHDAMYWYRQDPGQGLRLIYYSQIVNDFQKGDIAEGYSVSREKKESFPLTVTSAQKNPTAFYLCASSADRDEKLFFGSGTQLSVL.

The CDR3 loop is CASRTDNLRNTEAFF. The CDR3 DNA reads TGTGCCAGCAGAACTGACAACCTGAGGAACACTGAAGCTTTCTTT. The rearrangement links TRBV2 to TRBJ1-1; D uncertain. The CDR3 is 15 residues long. From germline, CDR1 is SNHLY and CDR2 FYNNEI. Deletions cut 6 bases from V and 1 base from J, with 15 bases between.

The rearrangement uses TRBV28 and TRBJ2-1; D might be TRBD1 (6 bases). The CDR3 loop spans 15 amino acids. Trimming removed 7 bases at V and 7 bases at J, with 20 bases between. Germline V gives CDR1 MDHEN, CDR2 SYDVKM. The CDR3 region is CASNILQGLGNEQFF. As DNA, the CDR3 is TGTGCCAGCAATATCCTTCAGGGGCTGGGAAATGAGCAGTTCTTC.

V and J are TRBV5-5 and TRBJ2-1, with 8 bases aligning to TRBD1. This CDR3 comprises 15 residues. CDR1 and CDR2 from the germline V gene are SGHKS and YYEKEE (reference sequence). V lost 4 bases to trimming and J lost 3 bases; unmatched junction nucleotides: 6. This CDR3 reads CASSRGQGGYNEQFF. The CDR3 coding sequence is TGTGCCAGCAGCCGAGGACAGGGCGGCTACAATGAGCAGTTCTTC.

The gene calls are TRBV5-1 and TRBJ2-5; TRBD2 matches at 7 bases. The ends lost 4 bases at V and 5 bases at J; junction bases unmatched: 8. This CDR3 has 14 amino acids. From germline, CDR1 is SGHRS and CDR2 YFSETQ. The CDR3 bases are TGCGCCAGCAGCCGGGGGAGGGTAGGGGAGACCCAGTACTTC. Translated: CASSRGRVGETQYF.